This T cell receptor beta chain came from a study of T cells and copy number aberrations in small-cell lung cancer. TCRdb's copy holds only in-frame clones and misses some; the assay was immunoSEQ multiplex PCR. Among 9,000 to 10,000 clones listed, 60% to 80% were seen once. Notes on the study in general: All specimens were formalin-fixed paraffin-embedded tissue, which is known to introduce sequencing artifacts.

All donors had upfront surgery, without preoperative chemotherapy or radiotherapy, and never received immunotherapy. V gave up 7 bases and J gave up 7 bases; unmatched junction bases: 11. The CDR3 contains 14 residues. The V gene's germline CDR1 is MNHNS and CDR2 SASEGT. About this clone: Antigen unknown.

The origin of this receptor is a man aged 55 to 70 with small cell lung cancer. The material sequenced was normal tissue next to the tumor. This chain joins TRBV6-1 and TRBJ2-7, with TRBD2 matching 9 bases. CDR3 nucleotides: TGTGCCAGCAAGCCTAGCGGGATGCCTTTTGAGCAGTACTTC. The encoded protein is CASKPSGMPFEQYF.